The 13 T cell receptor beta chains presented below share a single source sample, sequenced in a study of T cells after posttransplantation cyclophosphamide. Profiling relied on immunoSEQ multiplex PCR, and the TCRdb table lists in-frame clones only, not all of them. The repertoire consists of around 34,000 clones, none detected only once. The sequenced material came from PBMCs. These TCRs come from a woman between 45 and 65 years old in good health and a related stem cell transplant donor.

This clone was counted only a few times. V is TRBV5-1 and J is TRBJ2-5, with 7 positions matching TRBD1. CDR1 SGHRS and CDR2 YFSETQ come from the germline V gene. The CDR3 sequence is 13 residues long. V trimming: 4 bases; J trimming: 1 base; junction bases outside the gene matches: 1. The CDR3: CASSRDSQETQYF. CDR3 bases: TGCGCCAGCAGCCGGGACAGCCAAGAGACCCAGTACTTC. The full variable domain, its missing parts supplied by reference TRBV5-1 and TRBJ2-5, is KAGVTQTPRYLIKTRGQQVTLSCSPISGHRSVSWYQQTPGQGLQFLFEYFSETQRNKGNFPGRFSGRQFSNSRSEMNVSTLELGDSALYLCASSRDSQETQYFGPGTRLLVL.

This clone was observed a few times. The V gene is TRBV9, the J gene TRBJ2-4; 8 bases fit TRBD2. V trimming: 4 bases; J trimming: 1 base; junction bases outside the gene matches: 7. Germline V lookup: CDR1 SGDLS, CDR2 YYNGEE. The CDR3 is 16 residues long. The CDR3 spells CASSTAGATAKNIQYF. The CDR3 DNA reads TGTGCCAGCAGCACAGCGGGGGCGACGGCCAAAAACATTCAGTACTTC.

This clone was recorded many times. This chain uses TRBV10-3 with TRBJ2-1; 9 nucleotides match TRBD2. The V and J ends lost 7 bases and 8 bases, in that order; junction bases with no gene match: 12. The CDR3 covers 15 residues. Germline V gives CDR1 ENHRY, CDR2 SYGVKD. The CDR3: CAIMPIAGEVHEQFF. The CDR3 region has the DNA TGTGCCATCATGCCAATAGCGGGAGAAGTCCATGAGCAGTTCTTC.

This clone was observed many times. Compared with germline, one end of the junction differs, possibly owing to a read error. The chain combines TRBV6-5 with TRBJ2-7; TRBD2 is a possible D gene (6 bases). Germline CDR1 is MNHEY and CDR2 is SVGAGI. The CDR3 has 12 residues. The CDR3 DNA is TGTGCCAGCACCCAGGAGGGCAGGGAGCCTGTGTTC. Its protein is CASTQEGREPVF.

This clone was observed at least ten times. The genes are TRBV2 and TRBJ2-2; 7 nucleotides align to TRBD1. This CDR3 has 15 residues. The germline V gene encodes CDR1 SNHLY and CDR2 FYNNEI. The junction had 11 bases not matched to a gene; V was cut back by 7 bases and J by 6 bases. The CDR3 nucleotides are TGTGCCAGCAATACTGAGCAGGGGGTCCCCGGGGAGCTGTTTTTT. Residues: CASNTEQGVPGELFF.

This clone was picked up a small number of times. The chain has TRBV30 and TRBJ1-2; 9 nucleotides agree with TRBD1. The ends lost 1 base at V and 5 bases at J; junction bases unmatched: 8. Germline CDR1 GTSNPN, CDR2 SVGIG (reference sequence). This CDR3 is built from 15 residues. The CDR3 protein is CAWSAVGGQGYGYTF. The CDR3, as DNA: TGTGCCTGGAGTGCAGTGGGGGGACAGGGATATGGCTACACCTTC.

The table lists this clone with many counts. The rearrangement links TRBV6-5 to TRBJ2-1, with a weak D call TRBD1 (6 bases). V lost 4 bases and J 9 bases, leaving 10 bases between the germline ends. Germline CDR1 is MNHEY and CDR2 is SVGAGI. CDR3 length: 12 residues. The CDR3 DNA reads TGTGCCAGCAGTTCAGGGGCCGGTGAGCAGTTCTTC. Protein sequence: CASSSGAGEQFF.

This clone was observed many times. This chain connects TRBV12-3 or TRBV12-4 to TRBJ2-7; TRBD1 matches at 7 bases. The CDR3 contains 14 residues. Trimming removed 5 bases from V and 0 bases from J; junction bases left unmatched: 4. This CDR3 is CASSTGASSYEQYF. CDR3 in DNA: TGTGCCAGCAGTACAGGGGCCAGCTCCTACGAGCAGTACTTC.

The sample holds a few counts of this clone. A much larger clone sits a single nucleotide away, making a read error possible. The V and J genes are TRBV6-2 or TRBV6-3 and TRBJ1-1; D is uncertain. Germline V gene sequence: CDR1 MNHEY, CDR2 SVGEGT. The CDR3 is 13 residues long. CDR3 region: CAGSYDTTTEAFF. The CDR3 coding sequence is TGTGCCGGCAGTTACGACACCACTACTGAAGCTTTCTTT.

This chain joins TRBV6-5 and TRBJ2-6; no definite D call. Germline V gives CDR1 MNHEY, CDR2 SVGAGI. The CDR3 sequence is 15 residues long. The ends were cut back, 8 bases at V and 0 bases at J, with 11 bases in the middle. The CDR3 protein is CASRILSSGANVLTF. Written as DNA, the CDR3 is TGTGCCAGCCGTATCCTTAGCTCTGGGGCCAACGTCCTGACTTTC.

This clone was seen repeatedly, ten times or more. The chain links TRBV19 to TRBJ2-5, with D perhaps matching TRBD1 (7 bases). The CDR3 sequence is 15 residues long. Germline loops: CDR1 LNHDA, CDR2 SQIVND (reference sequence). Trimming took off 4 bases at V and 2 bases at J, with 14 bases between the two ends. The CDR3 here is CASSTGGLGQETQYF. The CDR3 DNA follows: TGTGCCAGTAGTACAGGGGGACTCGGTCAAGAGACCCAGTACTTC.

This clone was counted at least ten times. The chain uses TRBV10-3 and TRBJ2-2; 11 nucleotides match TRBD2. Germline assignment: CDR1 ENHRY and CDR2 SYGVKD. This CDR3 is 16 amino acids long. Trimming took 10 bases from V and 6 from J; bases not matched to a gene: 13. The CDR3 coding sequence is TGTGCCACAACCCAGTATAGCGGGAGGGCCCCCGGGGAGCTGTTTTTT. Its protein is CATTQYSGRAPGELFF.

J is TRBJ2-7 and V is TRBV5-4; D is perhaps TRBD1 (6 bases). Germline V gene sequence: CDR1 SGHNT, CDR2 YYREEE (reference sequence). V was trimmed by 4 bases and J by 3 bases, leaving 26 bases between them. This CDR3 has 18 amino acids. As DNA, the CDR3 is TGTGCCAGCAGCCCCTCTGTACCCGGCATGCCCAGGGGCTACGAGCAGTACTTC. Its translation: CASSPSVPGMPRGYEQYF.